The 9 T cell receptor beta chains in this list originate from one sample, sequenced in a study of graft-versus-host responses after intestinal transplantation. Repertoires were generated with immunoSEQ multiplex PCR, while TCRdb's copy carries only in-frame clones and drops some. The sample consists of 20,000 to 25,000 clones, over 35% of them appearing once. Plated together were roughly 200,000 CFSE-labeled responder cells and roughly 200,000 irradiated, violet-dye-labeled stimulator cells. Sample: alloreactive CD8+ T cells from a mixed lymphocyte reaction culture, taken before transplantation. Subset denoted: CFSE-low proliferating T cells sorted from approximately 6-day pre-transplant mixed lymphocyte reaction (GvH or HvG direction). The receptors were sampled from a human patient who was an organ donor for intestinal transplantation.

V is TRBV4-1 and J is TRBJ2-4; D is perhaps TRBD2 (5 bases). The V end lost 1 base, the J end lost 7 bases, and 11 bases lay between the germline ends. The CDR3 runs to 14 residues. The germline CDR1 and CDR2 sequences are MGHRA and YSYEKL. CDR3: CASSQVPGVNIQYF. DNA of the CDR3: TGCGCCAGCAGCCAAGTCCCCGGGGTCAACATTCAGTACTTC.

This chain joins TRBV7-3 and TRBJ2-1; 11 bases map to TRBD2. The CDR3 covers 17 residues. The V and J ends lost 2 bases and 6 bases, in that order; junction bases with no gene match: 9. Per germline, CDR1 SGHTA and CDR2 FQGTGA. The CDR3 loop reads CASSLAIGSGRGNEQFF. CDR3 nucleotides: TGTGCCAGCAGCTTAGCGATAGGTAGCGGGAGGGGCAATGAGCAGTTCTTC.

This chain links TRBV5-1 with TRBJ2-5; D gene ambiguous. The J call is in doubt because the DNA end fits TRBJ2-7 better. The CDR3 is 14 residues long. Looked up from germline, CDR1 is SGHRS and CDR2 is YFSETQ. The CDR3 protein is CASSLGPALYEQYF. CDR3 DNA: TGCGCCAGCAGCTTGGGTCCAGCATTGTACGAGCAGTACTTC.

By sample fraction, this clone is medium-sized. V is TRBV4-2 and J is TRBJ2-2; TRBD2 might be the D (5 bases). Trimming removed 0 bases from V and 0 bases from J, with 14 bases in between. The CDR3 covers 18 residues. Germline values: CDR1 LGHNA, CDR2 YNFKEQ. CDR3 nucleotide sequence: TGTGCCAGCAGCCAAGATAGTTCTTACGGGGCGAACACCGGGGAGCTGTTTTTT. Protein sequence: CASSQDSSYGANTGELFF.

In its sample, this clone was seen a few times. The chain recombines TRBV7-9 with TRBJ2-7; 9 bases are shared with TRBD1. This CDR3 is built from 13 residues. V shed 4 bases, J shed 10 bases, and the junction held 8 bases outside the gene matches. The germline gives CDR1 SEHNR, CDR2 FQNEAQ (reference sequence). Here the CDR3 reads CASSSGGQGKQYF. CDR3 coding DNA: TGTGCCAGCAGCTCAGGAGGACAGGGGAAACAGTACTTC.

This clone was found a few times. The CDR3 DNA follows: TGTGCCAGCACCTCGACAGGGGGCGAACAGCCCCAGCATTTT. Translating it yields CASTSTGGEQPQHF. The J gene is TRBJ1-5, the V gene TRBV27, with 10 bases that match TRBD1. V lost 7 bases, J lost 7 bases, and 7 bases stayed unmatched. Germline CDR1 reads MNHEY; CDR2 reads SMNVEV (reference sequence). This CDR3 has 14 residues.

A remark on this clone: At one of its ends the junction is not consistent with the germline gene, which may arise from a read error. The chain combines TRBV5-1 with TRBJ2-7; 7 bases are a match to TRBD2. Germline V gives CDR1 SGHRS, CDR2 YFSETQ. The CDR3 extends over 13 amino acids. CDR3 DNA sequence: TGCGCCAGCAGCATACGAGCGGGAAGCGAGCGGTGCTTC. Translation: CASSIRAGSERCF.

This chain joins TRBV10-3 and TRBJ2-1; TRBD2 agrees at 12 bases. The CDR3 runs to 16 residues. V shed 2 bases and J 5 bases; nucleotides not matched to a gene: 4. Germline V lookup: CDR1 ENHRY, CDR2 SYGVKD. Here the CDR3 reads CAISEGLAGQNNEQFF. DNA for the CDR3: TGTGCCATCAGTGAGGGACTAGCGGGACAGAACAATGAGCAGTTCTTC.

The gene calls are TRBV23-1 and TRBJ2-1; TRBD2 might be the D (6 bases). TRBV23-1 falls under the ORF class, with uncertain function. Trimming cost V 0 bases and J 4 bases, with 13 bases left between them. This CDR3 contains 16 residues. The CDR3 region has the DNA TGCGCCAGCAGTCAATCGCGTCTAGCGAGTTACAATGAGCAGTTCTTC. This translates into CASSQSRLASYNEQFF.